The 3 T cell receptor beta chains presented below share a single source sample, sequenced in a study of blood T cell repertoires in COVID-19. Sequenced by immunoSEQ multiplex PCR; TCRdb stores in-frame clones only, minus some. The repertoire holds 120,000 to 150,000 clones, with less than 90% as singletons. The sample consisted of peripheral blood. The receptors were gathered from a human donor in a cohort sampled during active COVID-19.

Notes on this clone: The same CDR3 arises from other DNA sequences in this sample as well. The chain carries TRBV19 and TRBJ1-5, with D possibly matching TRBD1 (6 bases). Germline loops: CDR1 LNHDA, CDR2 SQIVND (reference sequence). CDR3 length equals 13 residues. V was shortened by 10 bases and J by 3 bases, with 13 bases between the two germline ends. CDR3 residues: CATKGQFNQPQHF. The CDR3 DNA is TGTGCCACCAAAGGACAGTTCAATCAGCCCCAGCATTTT.

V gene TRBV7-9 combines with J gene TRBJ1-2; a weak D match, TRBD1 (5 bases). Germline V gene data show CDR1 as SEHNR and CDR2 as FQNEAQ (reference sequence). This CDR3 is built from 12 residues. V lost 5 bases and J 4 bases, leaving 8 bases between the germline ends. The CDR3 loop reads CASSPGLYGYTF. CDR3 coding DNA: TGTGCCAGCAGCCCGGGACTCTATGGCTACACCTTC.

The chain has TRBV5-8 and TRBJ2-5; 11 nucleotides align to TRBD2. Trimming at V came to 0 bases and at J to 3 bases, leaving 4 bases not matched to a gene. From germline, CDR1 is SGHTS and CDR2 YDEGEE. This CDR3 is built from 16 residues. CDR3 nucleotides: TGTGCCAGCAGCTTGGGTACTAGCGGGGGAGAAGAGACCCAGTACTTC. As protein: CASSLGTSGGEETQYF.